This T cell receptor (beta chain) was retrieved from a study of OX40 agonist ivuxolimab in advanced cancers. Study summary: Those enrolled were approximately 83% male, with a mean age of around 58 years and ages from roughly 20 to 85. Findings and caveats of the study: Not determined was the antigen specificity of the expanded peripheral T cells.

Notes on this clone: No antigen is known for it.

Germline assignment: CDR1 PRHDT and CDR2 FYEKMQ (reference sequence). The CDR3 runs 16 residues. TCRdb's table, derived via immunoSEQ multiplex PCR, lists solely in-frame clones and lacks some. The sample contains some 77,000 clones, about 92% of which appear only once. Specimen: CD4+ or CD8+ T cells sorted from blood, collected in a trial of the OX40 agonist ivuxolimab. This chain connects TRBV13 to TRBJ2-5, with 7 bases matching TRBD1. The tail of the sequence fits TRBJ2-7 better, so the J call may be wrong. The sequence was collected from an adult with an advanced solid tumor such as melanoma, head and neck, liver or kidney cancer. The CDR3 loop reads CASSLRGRTPPYEQYF. CDR3 sequence (DNA): TGTGCCAGCAGCTTGAGGGGGCGGACGCCTCCCTACGAGCAGTACTTC.